The 6 T cell receptor beta chains presented below share a single source sample, sequenced in a study of CD8 T cells in Susac syndrome. RNA amounts of about 0.5 to 1 ug underwent reverse transcription with random hexamers. TCRdb reprocessed the immunoSEQ multiplex PCR reads via MiXCR and lists one record per CDR3 protein. The profile shows some 160,000 distinct CDR3 sequences, 85% to 95% of them singletons. The sequenced material came from CD4+ T cells from PBMCs. Receptors were obtained from a human donor with Susac syndrome.

The chain joins TRBV30 to TRBJ1-3; D is perhaps TRBD1 (6 bases). The V gene's germline CDR1 is GTSNPN and CDR2 SVGIG (reference sequence). This CDR3 has 15 residues. Trimming took off 0 bases at V and 3 bases at J, with 12 bases between the two ends. The CDR3 spells CAWSVSLTGGNTIYF. The CDR3 region has the DNA TGTGCCTGGAGTGTCTCTCTGACAGGTGGAAACACCATATATTTT.

This rearrangement joins TRBV30 to TRBJ1-5; no reliable D call. Germline-derived CDR1 and CDR2 are GTSNPN and SVGIG (reference sequence). V lost 0 bases and J 1 base, leaving 7 bases between the germline ends. The CDR3 runs to 14 residues. Here the CDR3 DNA reads TGTGCCTGGAGTGTCACAGTCAGCAATCAGCCCCAGCATTTT. As protein: CAWSVTVSNQPQHF.

The chain combines TRBV12-3 or TRBV12-4 with TRBJ1-1, with a possible D match to TRBD1 (5 bases). The V end was cut by 3 bases, the J end by 11 bases, with 19 bases between. The CDR3 covers 14 residues. The CDR3 sequence: CASSFWGARGTAFF. CDR3 DNA: TGTGCCAGCAGTTTTTGGGGAGCCCGTGGGACGGCTTTCTTT.

The chain is built from TRBV12-3 or TRBV12-4 and TRBJ1-3, with 8 nucleotides matching TRBD1. The CDR3 extends over 16 amino acids. V gave up 5 bases and J gave up 3 bases; unmatched junction bases: 9. The CDR3 is CASSQRQGSGGNTIYF. The CDR3 region has the DNA TGTGCCAGCAGTCAGAGACAGGGGTCGGGTGGAAACACCATATATTTT.

The chain carries TRBV25-1 and TRBJ1-2, with D maybe TRBD1 (6 bases). Germline CDR1 reads MGHDK; CDR2 reads SYGVNS. The CDR3 contains 13 residues. The V gene lost 2 bases and the J gene lost 8 bases, with 12 bases spanning the gap. The CDR3 bases are TGTGCCAGCAGTGAACAGGGGAGAAGAGGCTACACCTTC. This translates into CASSEQGRRGYTF.

The chain combines TRBV28 with TRBJ1-5, with TRBD1 matching over 9 bases. J gave up 6 bases and V 5 bases, and 5 bases lay outside the gene matches. The CDR3 runs to 14 residues. Germline loops: CDR1 MDHEN, CDR2 SYDVKM. The CDR3: CASSATGGGQPQHF. The CDR3 DNA reads as TGTGCCAGCAGTGCCACAGGGGGCGGTCAGCCCCAGCATTTT.